This TCR beta chain is from a study of blood T cells in healthy people across ages. Whole-study context: About one barcoded beta molecule was captured per two T cells (by template switching).

Alongside a J-beta primer mix, a sample-barcoded 5' primer served in a second PCR lasting roughly 7 to 11 cycles. Each CDR3 protein is one row after TCRdb ran MiXCR on the 5' RACE reads. The sample shows roughly 1,100,000 distinct CDR3 sequences, 20% to 25% of them seen only once. Germline-derived CDR1 and CDR2 are MDHEN and SYDVKM. This CDR3 spans 14 amino acids. Study outcomes and limitations: Diversity of TCR beta per million T cells declined in a roughly linear way with age.

Staff drew roughly 10 milliliters of peripheral blood from each donor. As concerns this clonotype: What it recognizes is unknown.

These data are also associated with another study on T cells of mothers and their children. From that report: Sequencing returned over 8 million TCR beta CDR3 reads per mother and around 3 million per child.

This sequence originates from a girl aged 2 to 10 in good health. Sample: blood. V gene TRBV28 combines with J gene TRBJ2-1, with no clear D. Gene TRBJ2-5 matches the end of the DNA better, so the J call may be wrong. This CDR3 is CASSPHYLGETQYF. The CDR3, as DNA: TGTGCCAGCAGTCCCCACTACCTCGGAGAGACCCAGTACTTC.